The clone carrying this T cell receptor (beta chain) is a singleton in its sample. This record comes from a study of control samples from healthy donors and cancer patients. The germline CDR1 and CDR2 sequences are LGHDT and YNNKEL (reference sequence). Germline trimming cut 1 base from V and 0 bases from J; bases unmatched to any gene: 1. The CDR3 is 15 amino acids. Libraries were prepared by immunoSEQ multiplex PCR; TCRdb keeps only in-frame clonotypes and omits some of them. The sample lists 150,000 or so clones, roughly 94% seen once, with approximately 15% in the top ten. Input material: PBMCs. This clonotype was sampled from a man in his 60s with colorectal cancer. V gene TRBV3-1 (or the pseudogene TRBV3-2) combines with J gene TRBJ2-7; 9 bases are shared with TRBD2. The CDR3 nucleotides are TGTGCCAGCAGCCAAGGCGGGGGGGCCTCCTACGAGCAGTACTTC. This sequence encodes CASSQGGGASYEQYF.